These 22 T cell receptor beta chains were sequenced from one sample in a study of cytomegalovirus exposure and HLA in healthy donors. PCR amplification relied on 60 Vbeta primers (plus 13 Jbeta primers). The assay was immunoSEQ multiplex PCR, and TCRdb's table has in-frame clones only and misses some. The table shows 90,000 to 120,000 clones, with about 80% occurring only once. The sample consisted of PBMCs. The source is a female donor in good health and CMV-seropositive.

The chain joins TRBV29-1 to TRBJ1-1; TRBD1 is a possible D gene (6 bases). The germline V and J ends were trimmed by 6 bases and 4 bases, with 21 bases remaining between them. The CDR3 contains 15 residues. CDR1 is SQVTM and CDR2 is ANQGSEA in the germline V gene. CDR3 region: CSVPGDRTIGTEAFF. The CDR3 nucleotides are TGCAGCGTCCCCGGAGACAGGACGATCGGCACTGAAGCTTTCTTT.

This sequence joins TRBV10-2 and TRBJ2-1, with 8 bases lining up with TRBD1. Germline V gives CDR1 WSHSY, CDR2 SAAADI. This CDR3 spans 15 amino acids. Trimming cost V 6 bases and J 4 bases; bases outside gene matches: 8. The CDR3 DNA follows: TGCGCCAGCAGGGACCGGACAGGGTATTACAATGAGCAGTTCTTC. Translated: CASRDRTGYYNEQFF.

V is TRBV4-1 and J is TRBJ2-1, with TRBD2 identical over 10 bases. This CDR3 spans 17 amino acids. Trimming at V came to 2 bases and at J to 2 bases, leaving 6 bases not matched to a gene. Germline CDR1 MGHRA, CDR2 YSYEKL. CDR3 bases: TGCGCCAGCAGCCAAACCCCCCTAGCGGGAGCCTACAATGAGCAGTTCTTC. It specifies CASSQTPLAGAYNEQFF.

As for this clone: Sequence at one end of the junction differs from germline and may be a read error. DNA of the CDR3: TGTTCCAGCAGCTTAGCGGGGGGTAACTATGGCTACACCTTC. Its translation: CSSSLAGGNYGYTF. The chain combines TRBV7-9 with TRBJ1-2, with a tentative D call TRBD1 (5 bases). CDR1 and CDR2 (germline): SEHNR, FQNEAQ (reference sequence). This CDR3 comprises 14 residues.

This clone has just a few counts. CDR3 nucleotide sequence: TGTGCCAGCTCACTTGGGACAGGGGCCGGCTACACCTTC. This translates into CASSLGTGAGYTF. The V gene is TRBV18, the J gene TRBJ1-2; TRBD1 aligns across 10 bases. The CDR3 runs 13 residues. Per the germline V gene, CDR1 is KGHSH and CDR2 is LQKENI. V gave up 4 bases and J gave up 8 bases; unmatched junction bases: 4.

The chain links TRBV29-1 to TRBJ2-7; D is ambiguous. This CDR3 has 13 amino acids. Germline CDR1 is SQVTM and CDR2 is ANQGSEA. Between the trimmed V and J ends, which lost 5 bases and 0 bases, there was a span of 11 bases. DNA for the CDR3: TGCAGCGTTACCAGCGTCAACTCCTACGAGCAGTACTTC. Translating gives CSVTSVNSYEQYF.

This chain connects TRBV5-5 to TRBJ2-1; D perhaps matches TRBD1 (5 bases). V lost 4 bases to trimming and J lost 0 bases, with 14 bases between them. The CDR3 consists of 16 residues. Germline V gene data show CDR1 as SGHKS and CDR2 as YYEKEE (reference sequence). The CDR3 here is CASSRVQGSSYNEQFF. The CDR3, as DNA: TGTGCCAGCAGCCGGGTCCAGGGTAGCTCCTACAATGAGCAGTTCTTC.

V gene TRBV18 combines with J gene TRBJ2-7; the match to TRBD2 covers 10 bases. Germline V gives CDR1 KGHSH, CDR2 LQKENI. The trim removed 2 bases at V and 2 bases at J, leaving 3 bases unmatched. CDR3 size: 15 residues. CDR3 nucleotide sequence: TGTGCCAGCTCACCAACTAGCGGGGCCACCTACGAGCAGTACTTC. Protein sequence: CASSPTSGATYEQYF.

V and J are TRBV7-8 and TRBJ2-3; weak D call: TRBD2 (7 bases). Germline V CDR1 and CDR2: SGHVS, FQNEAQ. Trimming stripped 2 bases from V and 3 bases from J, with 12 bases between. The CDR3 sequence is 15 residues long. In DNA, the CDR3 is TGTGCCAGCAGCTTAACGCGGGGGCCTACAGATACGCAGTATTTT. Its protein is CASSLTRGPTDTQYF.

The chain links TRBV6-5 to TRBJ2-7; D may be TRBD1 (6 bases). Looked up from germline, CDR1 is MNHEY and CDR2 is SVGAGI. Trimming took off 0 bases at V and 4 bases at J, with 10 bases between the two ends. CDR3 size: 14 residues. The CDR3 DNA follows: TGTGCCAGCAGTTACTCGGCAGGGGCTTACGAGCAGTACTTC. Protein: CASSYSAGAYEQYF.

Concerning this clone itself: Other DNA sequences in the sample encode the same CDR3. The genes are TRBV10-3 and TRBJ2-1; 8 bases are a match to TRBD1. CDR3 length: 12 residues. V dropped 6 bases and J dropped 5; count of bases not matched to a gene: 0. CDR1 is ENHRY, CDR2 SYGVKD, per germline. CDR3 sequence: CAIRGQDNEQFF. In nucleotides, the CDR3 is TGTGCCATCAGGGGACAGGACAATGAGCAGTTCTTC.

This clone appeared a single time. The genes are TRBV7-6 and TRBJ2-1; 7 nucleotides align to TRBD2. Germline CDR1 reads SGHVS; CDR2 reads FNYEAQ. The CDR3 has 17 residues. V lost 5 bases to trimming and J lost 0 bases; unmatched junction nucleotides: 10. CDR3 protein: CASSLRPGRGSYNEQFF. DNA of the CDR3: TGTGCCAGCAGCCTTCGACCTGGGAGGGGCTCCTACAATGAGCAGTTCTTC.

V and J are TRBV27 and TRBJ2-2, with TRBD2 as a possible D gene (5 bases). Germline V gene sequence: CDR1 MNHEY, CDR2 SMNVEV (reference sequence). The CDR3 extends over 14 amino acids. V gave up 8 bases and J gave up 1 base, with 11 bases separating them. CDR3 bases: TGTGCCAGCCGAGGGAAAATGAACACCGGGGAGCTGTTTTTT. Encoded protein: CASRGKMNTGELFF.

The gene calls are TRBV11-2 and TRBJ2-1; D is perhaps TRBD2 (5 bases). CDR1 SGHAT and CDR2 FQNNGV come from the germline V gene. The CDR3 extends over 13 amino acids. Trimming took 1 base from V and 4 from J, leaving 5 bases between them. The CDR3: CASSLGTYNEQFF. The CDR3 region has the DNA TGTGCCAGCAGCTTAGGGACTTACAATGAGCAGTTCTTC.

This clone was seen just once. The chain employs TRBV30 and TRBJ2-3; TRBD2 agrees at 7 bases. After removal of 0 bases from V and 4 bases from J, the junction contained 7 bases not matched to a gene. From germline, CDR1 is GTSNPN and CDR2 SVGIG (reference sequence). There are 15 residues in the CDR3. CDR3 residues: CAWSVARGRADTQYF. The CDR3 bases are TGTGCCTGGAGTGTCGCGCGGGGGAGGGCAGATACGCAGTATTTT.

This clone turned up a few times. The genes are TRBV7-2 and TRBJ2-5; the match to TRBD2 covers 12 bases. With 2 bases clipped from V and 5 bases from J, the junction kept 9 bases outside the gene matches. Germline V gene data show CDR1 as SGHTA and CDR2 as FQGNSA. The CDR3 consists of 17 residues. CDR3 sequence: CASSLRPSGGAGETQYF. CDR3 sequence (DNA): TGTGCCAGCAGCTTACGTCCTAGCGGGGGGGCGGGGGAGACCCAGTACTTC.

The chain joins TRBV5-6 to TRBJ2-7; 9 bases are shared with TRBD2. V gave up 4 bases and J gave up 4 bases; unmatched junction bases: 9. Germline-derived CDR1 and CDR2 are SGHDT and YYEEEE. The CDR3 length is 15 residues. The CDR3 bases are TGTGCCAGCAGCAGCGGTCTAGCGGGGTCTTACGAGCAGTACTTC. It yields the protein CASSSGLAGSYEQYF. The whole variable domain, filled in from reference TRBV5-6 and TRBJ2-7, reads DAGVTQSPTHLIKTRGQQVTLRCSPKSGHDTVSWYQQALGQGPQFIFQYYEEEERQRGNFPDRFSGHQFPNYSSELNVNALLLGDSALYLCASSSGLAGSYEQYFGPGTRLTVT.

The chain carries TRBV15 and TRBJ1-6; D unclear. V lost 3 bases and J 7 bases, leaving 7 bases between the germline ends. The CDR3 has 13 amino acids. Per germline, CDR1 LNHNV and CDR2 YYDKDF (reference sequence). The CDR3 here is CATSRSANSPLHF. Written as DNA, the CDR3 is TGTGCCACCAGCAGGTCAGCGAATTCACCCCTCCACTTT.

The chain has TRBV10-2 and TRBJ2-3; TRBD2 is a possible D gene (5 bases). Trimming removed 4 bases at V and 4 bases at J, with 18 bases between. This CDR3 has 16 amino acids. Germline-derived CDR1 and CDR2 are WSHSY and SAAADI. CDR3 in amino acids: CASSGGAARPPDTQYF. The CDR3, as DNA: TGCGCCAGCAGTGGGGGAGCGGCCAGACCCCCAGATACGCAGTATTTT.

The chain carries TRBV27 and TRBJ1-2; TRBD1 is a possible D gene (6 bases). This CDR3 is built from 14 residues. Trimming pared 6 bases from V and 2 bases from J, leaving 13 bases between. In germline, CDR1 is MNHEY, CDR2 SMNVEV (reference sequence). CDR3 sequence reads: CASRPEGGNYGYTF. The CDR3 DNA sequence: TGTGCCAGCAGGCCAGAGGGGGGGAACTATGGCTACACCTTC.

The CDR3 coding sequence is TGTGCCAGCAGTTACCAGGGGGGTTATAATTCACCCCTCCACTTT. Its protein is CASSYQGGYNSPLHF. The chain has TRBV6-5 and TRBJ1-6, with TRBD1 identical over 7 bases. The CDR3 sequence is 15 residues long. Germline CDR1 reads MNHEY; CDR2 reads SVGAGI. Trimming took 2 bases from V and 4 from J; bases not matched to a gene: 2.

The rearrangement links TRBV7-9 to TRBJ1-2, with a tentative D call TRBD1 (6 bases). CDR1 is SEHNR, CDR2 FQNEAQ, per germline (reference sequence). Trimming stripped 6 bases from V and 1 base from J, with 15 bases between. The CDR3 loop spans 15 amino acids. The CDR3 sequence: CASSLTGNYNYGYTF. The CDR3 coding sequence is TGTGCCAGCAGTTTAACAGGGAACTATAACTATGGCTACACCTTC. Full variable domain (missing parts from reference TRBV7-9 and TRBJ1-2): DTGVSQNPRHKITKRGQNVTFRCDPISEHNRLYWYRQTLGQGPEFLTYFQNEAQLEKSRLLSDRFSAERPKGSFSTLEIQRTEQGDSAMYLCASSLTGNYNYGYTFGSGTRLTVV.